This is a list of T cell receptor beta chains from one sample in a study of blood T cell repertoires in COVID-19. Profiled with immunoSEQ multiplex PCR; TCRdb holds only in-frame clones, not every one. The data show about 110,000 clones, roughly 88% seen once. The specimen was peripheral blood. Receptor source: a woman aged 80 or older with active or convalescent COVID-19. CDR3s include the opening cysteine and the closing phenylalanine or tryptophan. A D gene is named only where the DNA matches it firmly. Size is omitted from some rows. Given values are once, few, many or a class for expanded clones.

V gene,clone size,CDR3 length,J gene,D gene,CDR3 DNA,CDR3 protein
TRBV15,-,17,TRBJ2-7,-,TGTGCCACCAGCAGAAATCCCCCTCGGTCCCCTGAGTCCGAGCAGTACTTC,CATSRNPPRSPESEQYF
TRBV5-4,-,15,TRBJ2-1,TRBD1,TGTGCCAGCAGCAGTGGGACAGGGGGGAACAATGAGCAGTTCTTC,CASSSGTGGNNEQFF
TRBV12-3/TRBV12-4,-,13,TRBJ2-1,TRBD2,TGTGCCAGCAGCCTGGGGGGGAGCGATGAGCAGTTCTTC,CASSLGGSDEQFF
TRBV4-1,-,16,TRBJ1-5,-,TGCGCCAGCAGCCAAGTGGGGGCAGGACCCAATCAGCCCCAGCATTTT,CASSQVGAGPNQPQHF
TRBV5-6,-,15,TRBJ2-1,-,TGTGCCAGCAGCTCTCTGGGACATTCAGCTAATGAGCAGTTCTTC,CASSSLGHSANEQFF
TRBV2,-,13,TRBJ1-6,-,TGTGCCAGCAGTGGGACAGAGAATTCACCCCTCCACTTT,CASSGTENSPLHF
TRBV5-1,once,13,TRBJ1-2,TRBD1,TGCGCCAGCAGCTTGGAAGGGGGCTTGGGCTACACCTTC,CASSLEGGLGYTF
TRBV19,-,14,TRBJ2-3,TRBD1,TGTGCCAGTAGCTGGACAGGGGTGAGAGATACGCAGTATTTT,CASSWTGVRDTQYF
TRBV19,-,14,TRBJ2-7,-,TGTGCCAGTAGTCTTGGCGGGATAGGCTACGAGCAGTACTTC,CASSLGGIGYEQYF
TRBV30,-,17,TRBJ2-3,TRBD1,TGTGCCTGGAGCGCGAGGACAGGGGGACCCAGCACAGATACGCAGTATTTT,CAWSARTGGPSTDTQYF
TRBV28,-,12,TRBJ1-5,TRBD1,TGTGCCACCGGACAGGTTGTACAGCCCCAGCATTTT,CATGQVVQPQHF
TRBV24-1,-,13,TRBJ2-3,TRBD2,TGTGCCACCAAGGCGGGAGGGCAAGATACGCAGTATTTT,CATKAGGQDTQYF
TRBV5-1,-,13,TRBJ1-1,-,TGCGCCAGCAGCTTGTTCCGGGATACTGAAGCTTTCTTT,CASSLFRDTEAFF
TRBV14,-,14,TRBJ2-7,-,TGTGCCAGCAGTCAGGTGGGGGCGTCCTACGAGCAGTACTTC,CASSQVGASYEQYF
TRBV16,once,17,TRBJ1-5,TRBD1,TGTGCCAGCAGCCAAGCTCAGGGGGTAAGGCGCAATCAGCCCCAGCATTTT,CASSQAQGVRRNQPQHF
TRBV7-2,-,12,TRBJ2-5,-,TGTGCCAGCAGCCCCTTTCAAGAGACCCAGTACTTC,CASSPFQETQYF
TRBV7-3,few,15,TRBJ2-3,TRBD2,TGTGCCAGCAGCTTAACCGGACTAGACGGAGATACGCAGTATTTT,CASSLTGLDGDTQYF
TRBV3-1/TRBV3-2,-,15,TRBJ2-7,-,TGTGCCAGCAGTAAAGCCCGGGACACAGGCTACGAGCAGTACTTC,CASSKARDTGYEQYF
TRBV18,-,17,TRBJ2-5,TRBD2,TGTGCCAGCTCACCCCCGGGACTAGCGGGAGTAGGTGAGACCCAGTACTTC,CASSPPGLAGVGETQYF
TRBV5-6,-,13,TRBJ2-5,-,TGTGCCAGCAGCTTACAGAACCAAGAGACCCAGTACTTC,CASSLQNQETQYF
TRBV9,-,16,TRBJ1-6,-,TGTGCCAGCAGCGGCCCGTCGGGATCCTATAATTCACCCCTCCACTTT,CASSGPSGSYNSPLHF
TRBV28,-,15,TRBJ2-2,TRBD1,TGTGCCAGCAGCGTAAACAGGGGGAGAACCGGGGAGCTGTTTTTT,CASSVNRGRTGELFF
TRBV4-1,-,14,TRBJ2-1,-,TGCGCCAGCAGCCAAGGCGCAGGGTTGAATGAGCAGTTCTTC,CASSQGAGLNEQFF
TRBV3-1/TRBV3-2,-,15,TRBJ2-1,-,TGTGCCAGCAGCCAAGGTCGGGGTACCTACAATGAGCAGTTCTTC,CASSQGRGTYNEQFF
TRBV24-1,-,16,TRBJ2-1,TRBD1,TGTGCCACCAGCCCACGGGACAGGGGTCCTATAAATGAGCAGTTCTTC,CATSPRDRGPINEQFF
TRBV7-9,-,14,TRBJ2-3,-,TGTGCCAGCAGCTTACCTTCTAGCACAGATACGCAGTATTTT,CASSLPSSTDTQYF
TRBV28,-,14,TRBJ2-1,-,TGTGCCAGCAGTTTACCAGGGCTAAGGAATGAGCAGTTCTTC,CASSLPGLRNEQFF
TRBV15,-,17,TRBJ1-1,TRBD1,TGTGCCACCAGCAGAAACCTAAACCCATCAGGGGGCGCTGACGCTTTCTTT,CATSRNLNPSGGADAFF
TRBV5-1,-,14,TRBJ2-7,TRBD2,TGCGCCAGCAGCTACTATAGCGGGAGCTACGAGCAGTACTTC,CASSYYSGSYEQYF
TRBV7-2,-,18,TRBJ2-2,TRBD2,TGTGCCAGCAGCTTTTGGCCACTAGCGGACTTTAACACCGGGGAGCTGTTTTTT,CASSFWPLADFNTGELFF
TRBV14,-,14,TRBJ2-2,-,TGTGCCAGCAGCTTACAGCGGTTCACCGGGGAGCTGTTTTTT,CASSLQRFTGELFF
TRBV11-3,-,15,TRBJ1-3,-,TGTGCCAGCAGCTTAGATCCGGGTCCTGGAAACACCATATATTTT,CASSLDPGPGNTIYF
TRBV19,-,14,TRBJ2-7,TRBD1,TGTGCCAGTAGTATACAACAGGGGTACCACGAGCAGTACTTC,CASSIQQGYHEQYF
TRBV4-1,-,13,TRBJ2-5,-,TGCGCCAGCAGCTGGGGAGGTTTAGAGACCCAGTACTTC,CASSWGGLETQYF
TRBV9,-,16,TRBJ2-3,-,TGTGCCAGCAGCGTACTATCCGGGAGCCCCCCAGATACGCAGTATTTT,CASSVLSGSPPDTQYF
TRBV27,-,16,TRBJ1-2,TRBD1,TGTGCCAGCAGTACGAGGACAGGGCGGTCTAACTATGGCTACACCTTC,CASSTRTGRSNYGYTF
TRBV4-1,once,13,TRBJ2-7,TRBD2,TGCGCCAGCAGCCAGGGAGGGTACTACGAGCAGTACTTC,CASSQGGYYEQYF
TRBV19,once,17,TRBJ2-3,TRBD2,TGTGCCAGTAGTACCCCGGGACTAGCGGGAGGAGCAGATACGCAGTATTTT,CASSTPGLAGGADTQYF
TRBV7-3,-,14,TRBJ1-2,-,TGTGCCAGCAGCGCCGGACAGATATTCTATGGCTACACCTTC,CASSAGQIFYGYTF
TRBV2,-,19,TRBJ2-3,TRBD2,TGTGCCAGCAGTGAAGTCAATTTACTAGCGGGACCGCCAGGAGATACGCAGTATTTT,CASSEVNLLAGPPGDTQYF
TRBV7-3,-,12,TRBJ2-1,-,TGTGCCAGCAGCTTCATTTCGGGTGAGCAGTTCTTC,CASSFISGEQFF
TRBV19,few,15,TRBJ1-2,-,TGTGCCAGTAGTCACAGAGAGGGATTCGAGAATGGCTACACCTTC,CASSHREGFENGYTF
TRBV4-2,few,16,TRBJ2-7,TRBD2,TGTGCCAGCAGCCAAGATCTCACTAGCGGGACTTACGAGCAGTACTTC,CASSQDLTSGTYEQYF
TRBV7-9,-,15,TRBJ1-2,TRBD1,TGTGCCAGCAGCCAGGGGGACAGTGATGCCTATGGCTACACCTTC,CASSQGDSDAYGYTF
TRBV28,-,15,TRBJ2-5,-,TGTGCCAGCAGCTCCAGCGGGCCGCCCCAAGAGACCCAGTACTTC,CASSSSGPPQETQYF
TRBV10-3,-,11,TRBJ1-1,TRBD1,TGTGCCATCAATGGGGACAGTGAAGCTTTCTTT,CAINGDSEAFF
TRBV28,-,15,TRBJ2-1,TRBD2,TGTGCCAGCAGCCTACTAGCGGGACCAGGGAATGAGCAGTTCTTC,CASSLLAGPGNEQFF
TRBV7-3,-,13,TRBJ2-5,-,TGTGCCAGCAGCGGGGCAGCCGGAGAGACCCAGTACTTC,CASSGAAGETQYF
TRBV7-3,-,15,TRBJ1-6,TRBD1,TGTGCCAGCAGCTCGACAGGGGGCATCGATTCACCCCTCCACTTT,CASSSTGGIDSPLHF
TRBV28,-,14,TRBJ1-4,-,TGTGCCAGCAGAAAACAGGGTGCTAATGAAAAACTGTTTTTT,CASRKQGANEKLFF
TRBV3-1/TRBV3-2,-,16,TRBJ1-4,TRBD1,TGTGCCAGCAGCCATAACAGCCGACAGGGAAATGAAAAACTGTTTTTT,CASSHNSRQGNEKLFF
TRBV7-8,-,17,TRBJ2-7,TRBD2,TGTGCCAGCAGCTTAGAATTACTAGCGGGACCCACCTACGAGCAGTACTTC,CASSLELLAGPTYEQYF
TRBV6-5,few,13,TRBJ1-2,-,TGTGCCAGCAGTCCCGGGAGTCCCTATGGCTACACCTTC,CASSPGSPYGYTF
TRBV6-5,-,15,TRBJ2-7,-,TGTGCCAGTTCCTTCCGGGACACCCTCTCCTACGAGCAGTACTTC,CASSFRDTLSYEQYF
TRBV7-9,-,15,TRBJ2-7,TRBD2,TGTGCCAGCAGCTTATACCGGGAGGCAATAGGCGAGCAGTACTTC,CASSLYREAIGEQYF
TRBV5-1,once,14,TRBJ2-7,TRBD1,TGCGCCAGCAGCCGGGACAGGCGATCCTACGAGCAGTACTTC,CASSRDRRSYEQYF
TRBV4-2,-,17,TRBJ2-1,TRBD2,TGTGCCAGCAGTAACCCCCAGGGTAGCGGGACCTACAATGAGCAGTTCTTC,CASSNPQGSGTYNEQFF
TRBV30,-,15,TRBJ2-7,TRBD2,TGTGCCTGGAGTGTACGGGCGGGAGTAACGTACGAGCAGTACTTC,CAWSVRAGVTYEQYF
TRBV3-1/TRBV3-2,-,14,TRBJ2-3,-,TGTGCCAGCAGCCAACGGCATAGCATCCAAAATGGATATTTT,CASSQRHSIQNGYF
TRBV27,once,14,TRBJ1-5,TRBD1,TGTGCCAGCAGGATGACAGGGGGCAATCAGCCCCAGCATTTT,CASRMTGGNQPQHF